This T cell receptor (beta chain) was found in a study of T cell repertoires in cytomegalovirus infection. The study's findings and limits: Public TCR beta family frequency separated CMV-and-HLA carriers, including in an independent cohort. HLA-C-restricted TCR beta clonotypes specific for CMV led the ex vivo response.

MiXCR, applied by TCRdb to the reads, yields one record per CDR3 protein. The sample holds 270,000 or so distinct CDR3 sequences, 17% seen once. This clonotype was seen repeatedly, ten times or more. Its specificity is not known. The sequence was collected from a human donor in good health (CMV status not recorded). Some clones in this sample may be carry-over from other donors' samples. The sequenced material came from CD8+ T cells from PBMCs.

The CDR3 DNA is TGCAGCGTCGTACAACAGGGTGAAGCTTTCTTT. Its translation: CSVVQQGEAFF. This sequence joins TRBV29-1 and TRBJ1-1; TRBD1 might be the D (6 bases). V gave up 6 bases and J gave up 7 bases, with 12 bases separating them. The germline CDR1 and CDR2 sequences are SQVTM and ANQGSEA. The CDR3 consists of 11 residues.